This T cell receptor (beta chain) was sequenced in a study of blood T cells in healthy people across ages. About the research overall: Researchers report that template switching captured about one barcoded beta molecule per two T cells.

V lost 4 bases and J lost 6, with 11 bases in between. The V gene's germline CDR1 is MNHEY and CDR2 SVGAGI. This CDR3 spans 13 amino acids. The second PCR ran about 6 to 12 cycles with a sample-barcoded 5' primer and J-beta primers. At least 2.5 million CDR3-containing paired-end reads were obtained per sample. MiXCR, run by TCRdb on the 5' RACE reads, gives a single entry per CDR3 protein. This table has over 1,300,000 distinct CDR3 sequences, approximately 59% appearing once. Sequenced material: blood. The V and J genes are TRBV6-5 and TRBJ2-3; no reliable D call. This TCR was sampled from a man aged 18 to 29 in good health. CDR3 nucleotide sequence: TGTGCCAGCAGTTCGAGGTTAATGGATACGCAGTATTTT. Translated: CASSSRLMDTQYF.